This T cell receptor (beta chain) was retrieved from a study of blood T cell repertoires in COVID-19. Study context: The study drew acute and convalescent COVID-19 samples from the United States, Italy and Spain. PBMCs, B-cell-depleted T cells, or T cells provided the cDNA or gDNA that made up the material.

The CDR3 consists of 13 residues. Germline V gene data show CDR1 as MDHEN and CDR2 as SYDVKM. The V gene end was trimmed by 6 bases and the J gene end by 7 bases; junction bases not matched to a gene: 6. How the authors handled the data: Reference gene primers were amplified, and this amplification served to estimate nucleated cell counts. Assay: immunoSEQ multiplex PCR; the TCRdb copy retains only in-frame clones and omits some. The V and J calls and clone size come from that table; D and trimming were worked out from the DNA. The top ten clones hold approximately 7% of a sample with 200,000 to 250,000 clones, 65% to 90% of them seen once.

The clonotype originates from a woman aged 50 to 60 with acute or convalescent COVID-19. Specimen: peripheral blood. The chain carries TRBV28 and TRBJ1-2; TRBD1 aligns across 9 bases. The CDR3 sequence is CASSLQGAGGYTF. The DNA of the CDR3 is TGTGCCAGCAGCTTACAGGGGGCTGGTGGCTACACCTTC.